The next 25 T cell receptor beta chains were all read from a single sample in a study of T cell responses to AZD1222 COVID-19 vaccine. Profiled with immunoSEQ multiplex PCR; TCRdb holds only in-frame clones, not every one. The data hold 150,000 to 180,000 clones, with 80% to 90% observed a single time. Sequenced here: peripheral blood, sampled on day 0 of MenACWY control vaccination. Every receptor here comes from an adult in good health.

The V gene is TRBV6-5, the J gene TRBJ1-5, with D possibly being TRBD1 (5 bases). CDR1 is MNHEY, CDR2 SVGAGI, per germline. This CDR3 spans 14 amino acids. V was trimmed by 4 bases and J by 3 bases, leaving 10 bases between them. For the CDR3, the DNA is TGTGCCAGCAGTTCAGGGAAGGCCAATCAGCCCCAGCATTTT. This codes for CASSSGKANQPQHF.

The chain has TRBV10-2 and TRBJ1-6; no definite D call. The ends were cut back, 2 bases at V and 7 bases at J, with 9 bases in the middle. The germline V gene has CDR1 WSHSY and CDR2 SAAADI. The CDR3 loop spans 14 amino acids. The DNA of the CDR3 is TGCGCCAGCAGTGAGATGTTGGACAATTCACCCCTCCACTTT. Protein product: CASSEMLDNSPLHF.

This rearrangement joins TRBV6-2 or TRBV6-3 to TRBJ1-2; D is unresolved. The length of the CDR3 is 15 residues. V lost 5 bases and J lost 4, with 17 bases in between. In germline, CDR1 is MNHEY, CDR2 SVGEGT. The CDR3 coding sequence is TGTGCCAGCAGTCCACTCTGGGGAGTGATCTATGGCTACACCTTC. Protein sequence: CASSPLWGVIYGYTF.

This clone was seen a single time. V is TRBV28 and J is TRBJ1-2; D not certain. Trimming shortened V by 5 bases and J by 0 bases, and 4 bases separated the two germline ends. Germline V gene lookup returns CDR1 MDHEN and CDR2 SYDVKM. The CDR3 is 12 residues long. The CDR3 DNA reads TGTGCCAGCAGTCTATCTAACTATGGCTACACCTTC. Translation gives CASSLSNYGYTF.

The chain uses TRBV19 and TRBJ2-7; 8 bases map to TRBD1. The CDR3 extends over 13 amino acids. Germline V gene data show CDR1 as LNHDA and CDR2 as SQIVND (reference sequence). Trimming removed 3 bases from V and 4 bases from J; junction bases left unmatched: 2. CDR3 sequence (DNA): TGTGCCAGTAGTATGGGGACAGGATACGAGCAGTACGTC. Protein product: CASSMGTGYEQYV.

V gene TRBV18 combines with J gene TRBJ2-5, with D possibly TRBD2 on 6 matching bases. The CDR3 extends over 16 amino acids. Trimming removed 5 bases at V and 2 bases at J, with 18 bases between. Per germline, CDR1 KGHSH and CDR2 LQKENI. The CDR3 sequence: CASSAGDSHPQETQYF. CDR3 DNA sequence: TGTGCCAGCTCAGCTGGGGACTCCCACCCACAAGAGACCCAGTACTTC.

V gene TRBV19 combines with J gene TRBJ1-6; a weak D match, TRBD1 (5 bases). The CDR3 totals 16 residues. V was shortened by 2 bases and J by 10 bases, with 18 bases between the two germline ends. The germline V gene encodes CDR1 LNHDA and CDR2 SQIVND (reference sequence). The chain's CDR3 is CASSIMSGTADSPLHF. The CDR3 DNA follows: TGTGCCAGTAGTATAATGAGCGGGACGGCGGACTCACCCCTCCACTTT.

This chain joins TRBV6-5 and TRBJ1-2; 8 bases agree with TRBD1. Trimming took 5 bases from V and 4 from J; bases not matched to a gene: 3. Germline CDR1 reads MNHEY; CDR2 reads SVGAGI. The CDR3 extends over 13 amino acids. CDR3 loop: CASSHGQGYGYTF. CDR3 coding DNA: TGTGCCAGCAGTCATGGACAGGGCTATGGCTACACCTTC.

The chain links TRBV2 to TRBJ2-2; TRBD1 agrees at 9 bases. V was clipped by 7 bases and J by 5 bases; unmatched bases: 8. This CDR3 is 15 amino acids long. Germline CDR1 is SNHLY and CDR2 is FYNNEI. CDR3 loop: CASINRDRVTGELFF. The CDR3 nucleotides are TGTGCCAGCATTAACCGGGACAGGGTAACCGGGGAGCTGTTTTTT.

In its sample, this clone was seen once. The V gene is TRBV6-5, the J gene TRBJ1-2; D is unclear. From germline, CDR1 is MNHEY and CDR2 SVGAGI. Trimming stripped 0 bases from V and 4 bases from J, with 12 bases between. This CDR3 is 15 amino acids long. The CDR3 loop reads CASSYSTGSGYGYTF. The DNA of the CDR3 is TGTGCCAGCAGTTACTCAACGGGATCCGGCTATGGCTACACCTTC.

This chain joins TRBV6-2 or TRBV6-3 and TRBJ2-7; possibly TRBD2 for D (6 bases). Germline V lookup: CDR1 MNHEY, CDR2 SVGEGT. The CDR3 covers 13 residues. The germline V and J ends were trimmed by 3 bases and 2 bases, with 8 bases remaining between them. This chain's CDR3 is CASSYVAAYEQYF. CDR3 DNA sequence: TGTGCCAGCAGTTATGTAGCGGCCTACGAGCAGTACTTC.

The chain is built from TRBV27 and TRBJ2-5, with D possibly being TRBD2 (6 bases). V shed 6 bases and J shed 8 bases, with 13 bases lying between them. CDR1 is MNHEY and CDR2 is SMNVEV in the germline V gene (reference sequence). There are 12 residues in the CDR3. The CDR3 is CASRPPGETQYF. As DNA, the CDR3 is TGTGCCAGCAGGCCCCCGGGGGAAACCCAGTACTTC.

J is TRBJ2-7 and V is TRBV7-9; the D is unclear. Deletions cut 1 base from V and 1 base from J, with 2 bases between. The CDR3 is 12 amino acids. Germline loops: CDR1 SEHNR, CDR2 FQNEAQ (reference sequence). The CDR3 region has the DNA TGTGCCAGCAGCTTAGGATCCTACGAGCAGTACTTC. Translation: CASSLGSYEQYF.

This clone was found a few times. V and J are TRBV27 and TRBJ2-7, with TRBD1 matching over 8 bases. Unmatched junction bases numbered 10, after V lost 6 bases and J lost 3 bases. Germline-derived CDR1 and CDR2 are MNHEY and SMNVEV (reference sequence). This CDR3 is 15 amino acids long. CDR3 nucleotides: TGTGCCAGCAGACAAGGGGCAGGGGGCTACTACGAGCAGTACTTC. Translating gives CASRQGAGGYYEQYF.

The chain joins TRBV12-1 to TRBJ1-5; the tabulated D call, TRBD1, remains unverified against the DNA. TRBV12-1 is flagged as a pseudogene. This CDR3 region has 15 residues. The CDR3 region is CASSFVDRGSQPQHF. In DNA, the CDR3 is TGTGCCAGCAGCTTTGTGGACAGGGGCAGTCAGCCCCAGCATTTT.

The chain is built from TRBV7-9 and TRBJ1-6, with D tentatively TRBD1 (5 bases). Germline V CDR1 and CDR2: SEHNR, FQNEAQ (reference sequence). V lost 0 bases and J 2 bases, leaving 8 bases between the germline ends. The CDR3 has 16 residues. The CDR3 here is CASSLAQGPYNSPLHF. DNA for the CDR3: TGTGCCAGCAGCTTAGCGCAGGGACCCTATAATTCACCCCTCCACTTT.

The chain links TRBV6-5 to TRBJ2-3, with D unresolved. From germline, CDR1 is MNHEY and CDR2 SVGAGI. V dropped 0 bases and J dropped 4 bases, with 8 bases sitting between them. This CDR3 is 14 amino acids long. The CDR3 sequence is CASSYSFSADTQYF. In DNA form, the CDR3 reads TGTGCCAGCAGTTACTCGTTCAGTGCAGATACGCAGTATTTT.

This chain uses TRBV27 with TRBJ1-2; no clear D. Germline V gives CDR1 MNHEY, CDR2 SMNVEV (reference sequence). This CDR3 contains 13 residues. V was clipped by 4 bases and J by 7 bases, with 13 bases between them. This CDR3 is CASSYSAWGGYTF. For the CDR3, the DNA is TGTGCCAGCAGTTACTCAGCCTGGGGTGGCTACACCTTC.

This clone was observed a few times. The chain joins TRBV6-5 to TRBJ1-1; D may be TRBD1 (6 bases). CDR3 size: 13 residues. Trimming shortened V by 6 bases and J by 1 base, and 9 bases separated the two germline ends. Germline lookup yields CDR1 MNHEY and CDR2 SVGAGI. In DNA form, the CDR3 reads TGTGCCAGCAGCCAGGGACAGAACACTGAAGCTTTCTTT. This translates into CASSQGQNTEAFF.

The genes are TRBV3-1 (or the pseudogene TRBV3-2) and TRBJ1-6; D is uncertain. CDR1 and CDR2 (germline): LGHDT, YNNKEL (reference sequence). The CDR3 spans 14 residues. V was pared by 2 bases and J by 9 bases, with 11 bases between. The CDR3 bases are TGTGCCAGCAGCCAAACGGGGAGTGGTTCACCCCTCCACTTT. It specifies CASSQTGSGSPLHF.

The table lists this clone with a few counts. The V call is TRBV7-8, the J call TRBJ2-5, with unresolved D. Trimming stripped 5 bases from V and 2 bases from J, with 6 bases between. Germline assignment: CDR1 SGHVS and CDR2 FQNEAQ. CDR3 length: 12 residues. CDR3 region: CASSPRQETQYF. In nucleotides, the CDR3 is TGTGCCAGCAGCCCCCGTCAAGAGACCCAGTACTTC.

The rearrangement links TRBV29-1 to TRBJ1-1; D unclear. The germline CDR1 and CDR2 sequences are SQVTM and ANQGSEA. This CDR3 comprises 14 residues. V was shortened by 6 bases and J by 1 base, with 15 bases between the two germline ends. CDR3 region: CSVIGGPRNTEAFF. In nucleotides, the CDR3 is TGCAGCGTGATCGGTGGGCCGAGGAACACTGAAGCTTTCTTT.

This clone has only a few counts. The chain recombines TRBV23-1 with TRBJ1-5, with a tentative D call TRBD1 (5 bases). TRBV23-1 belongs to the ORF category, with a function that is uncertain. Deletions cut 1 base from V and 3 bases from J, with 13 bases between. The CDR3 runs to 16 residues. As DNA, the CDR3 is TGCGCCAGCAGTCAATTTCCAGGGAGGGCCAATCAGCCCCAGCATTTT. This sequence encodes CASSQFPGRANQPQHF.

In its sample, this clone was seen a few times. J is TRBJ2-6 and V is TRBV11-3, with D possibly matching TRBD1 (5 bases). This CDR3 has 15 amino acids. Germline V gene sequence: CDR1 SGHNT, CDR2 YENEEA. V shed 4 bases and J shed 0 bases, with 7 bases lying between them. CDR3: CASSYDSSGANVLTF. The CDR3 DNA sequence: TGTGCCAGCAGCTACGACAGCTCTGGGGCCAACGTCCTGACTTTC.

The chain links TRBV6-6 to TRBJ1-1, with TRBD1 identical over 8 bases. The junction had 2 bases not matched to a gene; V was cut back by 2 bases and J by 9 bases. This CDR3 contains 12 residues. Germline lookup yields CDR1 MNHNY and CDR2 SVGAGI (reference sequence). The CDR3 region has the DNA TGTGCCAGCAGTTACATCAGGGGGCAAGCTTTCTTT. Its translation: CASSYIRGQAFF.